A selection of T cell receptor beta chains follows, all from one sample in a study of blood T cell repertoires in COVID-19. Measured with immunoSEQ multiplex PCR; TCRdb has only the in-frame clones, and not every one. The table has approximately 200,000 clones, 86% seen once; the top ten hold roughly 4.2%. Sequencing input: peripheral blood. Receptor source: a man aged 45-65 years with acute or convalescent COVID-19. Each CDR3 is given with its conserved first and last residue. D genes are given only for firm matches. The listing skips clone size in some rows; elsewhere it reads once, few, many or a size class.

size: .
V: TRBV7-2
J: TRBJ1-1
D: .
CDR3: CASSLQRNTEAFF
DNA: TGTGCCAGCAGCCTCCAGCGGAACACTGAAGCTTTCTTT

size: .
V: TRBV7-8
J: TRBJ2-7
D: .
CDR3: CASSHRVLEQYF
DNA: TGTGCCAGCAGCCACAGGGTCCTCGAGCAGTACTTC

size: .
V: TRBV5-1
J: TRBJ1-1
D: .
CDR3: CATSPGRWEDTEAFF
DNA: TGCGCCACCTCCCCGGGCCGGTGGGAGGACACTGAAGCTTTCTTT

size: .
V: TRBV18
J: TRBJ1-3
D: .
CDR3: CASSSSLVAGGIRTIYF
DNA: TGTGCCAGCTCGTCTTCGCTCGTGGCAGGAGGGATTCGGACCATATATTTT

size: .
V: TRBV12-3/TRBV12-4
J: TRBJ1-4
D: TRBD1
CDR3: CASRGTGNEKLFF
DNA: TGTGCCAGCAGGGGGACAGGGAATGAAAAACTGTTTTTT

size: .
V: TRBV6-6
J: TRBJ1-1
D: .
CDR3: CASSYSGLDTWAFF
DNA: TGTGCCAGCAGTTACAGTGGCCTCGATACATGGGCTTTCTTT

size: .
V: TRBV12-3/TRBV12-4
J: TRBJ2-2
D: .
CDR3: CASSLRNTGELFF
DNA: TGTGCCAGCAGTTTGCGAAACACCGGGGAGCTGTTTTTT

size: .
V: TRBV9
J: TRBJ1-3
D: .
CDR3: CASSTRGWPGNTIYF
DNA: TGTGCCAGCAGCACAAGGGGGTGGCCTGGAAACACCATATATTTT

size: .
V: TRBV18
J: TRBJ1-2
D: .
CDR3: CASSPGVQGPYGYTF
DNA: TGTGCCAGCTCCCCAGGCGTACAGGGCCCCTATGGCTACACCTTC

size: .
V: TRBV4-1
J: TRBJ1-5
D: TRBD1
CDR3: CASSLTRTGLGQPQHF
DNA: TGCGCCAGCAGCCTCACTCGGACAGGGCTCGGACAGCCCCAGCATTTT

size: .
V: TRBV3-1/TRBV3-2
J: TRBJ2-5
D: .
CDR3: CASSQNQGRETQYF
DNA: TGTGCCAGCAGCCAAAACCAGGGTCGGGAGACCCAGTACTTC

size: .
V: TRBV3-1/TRBV3-2
J: TRBJ2-5
D: TRBD1
CDR3: CASSQGRQGLIETQYF
DNA: TGTGCCAGCAGCCAGGGTAGACAGGGGTTGATAGAGACCCAGTACTTC

size: once
V: TRBV6-5
J: TRBJ2-1
D: TRBD2
CDR3: CASSYEGGGLNEQFF
DNA: TGTGCCAGCAGTTACGAAGGCGGGGGACTCAATGAGCAGTTCTTC

size: .
V: TRBV27
J: TRBJ1-1
D: .
CDR3: CASSSPRGGATEAFF
DNA: TGTGCCAGCAGTTCCCCGAGGGGGGGGGCCACTGAAGCTTTCTTT

size: .
V: TRBV29-1
J: TRBJ2-1
D: TRBD1
CDR3: CSVGQGASNEQFF
DNA: TGCAGCGTTGGGCAGGGGGCGAGTAATGAGCAGTTCTTC

size: .
V: TRBV3-1/TRBV3-2
J: TRBJ1-3
D: .
CDR3: CASSGPLTGNTIYF
DNA: TGTGCCAGCAGCGGGCCCCTAACTGGAAACACCATATATTTT

size: .
V: TRBV9
J: TRBJ2-1
D: .
CDR3: CASSVGGALNEQFF
DNA: TGTGCCAGCAGCGTAGGCGGAGCGCTCAATGAGCAGTTCTTC

size: once
V: TRBV20-1
J: TRBJ2-5
D: TRBD1
CDR3: CSASGDREGQETQYF
DNA: TGCAGTGCTAGTGGGGACAGGGAAGGGCAAGAGACCCAGTACTTC

size: .
V: TRBV19
J: TRBJ1-3
D: TRBD1
CDR3: CASSPTGTVSGNTIYF
DNA: TGTGCCAGTAGCCCCACCGGGACAGTCTCTGGAAACACCATATATTTT

size: .
V: TRBV7-9
J: TRBJ1-2
D: .
CDR3: CASSPEGSRAYGYTF
DNA: TGTGCCAGCAGCCCCGAGGGATCCCGGGCCTATGGCTACACCTTC

size: .
V: TRBV5-1
J: TRBJ1-2
D: .
CDR3: CASSLAGRGSWRNGYTF
DNA: TGCGCCAGCAGCTTGGCCGGAAGGGGGTCTTGGCGGAATGGCTACACCTTC

size: .
V: TRBV19
J: TRBJ1-2
D: .
CDR3: CASSIPSTGAYGYTF
DNA: TGTGCCAGTAGTATCCCCTCGACAGGCGCCTATGGCTACACCTTC

size: .
V: TRBV19
J: TRBJ1-1
D: .
CDR3: CASSISGAVNTEAFF
DNA: TGTGCCAGTAGTATCTCTGGGGCCGTAAACACTGAAGCTTTCTTT

size: .
V: TRBV9
J: TRBJ2-5
D: TRBD1
CDR3: CASSVVSGGETQYF
DNA: TGTGCCAGCAGCGTAGTTTCAGGGGGAGAGACCCAGTACTTC

size: .
V: TRBV10-3
J: TRBJ1-4
D: .
CDR3: CAISDQGLNSEKLFF
DNA: TGTGCCATCAGTGATCAGGGACTAAACTCTGAAAAACTGTTTTTT

size: .
V: TRBV5-5
J: TRBJ1-2
D: .
CDR3: CASSLGGGRAYGYTF
DNA: TGTGCCAGCAGCTTGGGGGGCGGCAGGGCCTATGGCTACACCTTC

size: .
V: TRBV4-2
J: TRBJ2-5
D: TRBD1
CDR3: CASSQGGGVETQYF
DNA: TGTGCCAGCAGCCAAGGAGGGGGCGTGGAGACCCAGTACTTC

size: .
V: TRBV10-3
J: TRBJ1-1
D: .
CDR3: CAISDTHRVRPEAFF
DNA: TGTGCCATCAGTGACACCCACAGGGTCCGCCCTGAAGCTTTCTTT

size: .
V: TRBV7-6
J: TRBJ2-2
D: .
CDR3: CASSPPRGLVNTGELFF
DNA: TGTGCCAGCAGCCCCCCGAGAGGGCTTGTCAACACCGGGGAGCTGTTTTTT

size: .
V: TRBV6-1
J: TRBJ1-4
D: .
CDR3: CASSEAGDNGEKLFF
DNA: TGTGCCAGCAGTGAAGCTGGGGACAATGGGGAAAAACTGTTTTTT

size: .
V: TRBV2
J: TRBJ1-6
D: .
CDR3: CASSALVGFDSPLHF
DNA: TGTGCCAGCAGTGCCCTAGTGGGTTTCGATTCACCCCTCCACTTT

size: once
V: TRBV9
J: TRBJ1-5
D: .
CDR3: CASSAAGQSDQPQHF
DNA: TGTGCCAGCAGCGCGGCCGGACAGAGTGATCAGCCCCAGCATTTT

size: .
V: TRBV5-1
J: TRBJ2-7
D: TRBD1
CDR3: CASRSGGYEQYF
DNA: TGCGCCAGCAGGTCAGGGGGCTACGAGCAGTACTTC

size: .
V: TRBV5-1
J: TRBJ1-2
D: .
CDR3: CASSLGGRLDYGYTF
DNA: TGCGCCAGCAGCTTGGGGGGCAGGCTGGACTATGGCTACACCTTC

size: .
V: TRBV30
J: TRBJ2-2
D: TRBD2
CDR3: CAWSVTAGGPFTGELFF
DNA: TGTGCCTGGAGTGTCACAGCGGGGGGGCCGTTCACCGGGGAGCTGTTTTTT

size: once
V: TRBV23-1
J: TRBJ2-2
D: .
CDR3: CASSHPGTARGELFF
DNA: TGCGCCAGCAGTCACCCCGGGACTGCTCGAGGGGAGCTGTTTTTT

size: .
V: TRBV20-1
J: TRBJ2-7
D: TRBD2
CDR3: CSASFGGAYEQYF
DNA: TGCAGTGCTAGTTTCGGGGGGGCTTACGAGCAGTACTTC